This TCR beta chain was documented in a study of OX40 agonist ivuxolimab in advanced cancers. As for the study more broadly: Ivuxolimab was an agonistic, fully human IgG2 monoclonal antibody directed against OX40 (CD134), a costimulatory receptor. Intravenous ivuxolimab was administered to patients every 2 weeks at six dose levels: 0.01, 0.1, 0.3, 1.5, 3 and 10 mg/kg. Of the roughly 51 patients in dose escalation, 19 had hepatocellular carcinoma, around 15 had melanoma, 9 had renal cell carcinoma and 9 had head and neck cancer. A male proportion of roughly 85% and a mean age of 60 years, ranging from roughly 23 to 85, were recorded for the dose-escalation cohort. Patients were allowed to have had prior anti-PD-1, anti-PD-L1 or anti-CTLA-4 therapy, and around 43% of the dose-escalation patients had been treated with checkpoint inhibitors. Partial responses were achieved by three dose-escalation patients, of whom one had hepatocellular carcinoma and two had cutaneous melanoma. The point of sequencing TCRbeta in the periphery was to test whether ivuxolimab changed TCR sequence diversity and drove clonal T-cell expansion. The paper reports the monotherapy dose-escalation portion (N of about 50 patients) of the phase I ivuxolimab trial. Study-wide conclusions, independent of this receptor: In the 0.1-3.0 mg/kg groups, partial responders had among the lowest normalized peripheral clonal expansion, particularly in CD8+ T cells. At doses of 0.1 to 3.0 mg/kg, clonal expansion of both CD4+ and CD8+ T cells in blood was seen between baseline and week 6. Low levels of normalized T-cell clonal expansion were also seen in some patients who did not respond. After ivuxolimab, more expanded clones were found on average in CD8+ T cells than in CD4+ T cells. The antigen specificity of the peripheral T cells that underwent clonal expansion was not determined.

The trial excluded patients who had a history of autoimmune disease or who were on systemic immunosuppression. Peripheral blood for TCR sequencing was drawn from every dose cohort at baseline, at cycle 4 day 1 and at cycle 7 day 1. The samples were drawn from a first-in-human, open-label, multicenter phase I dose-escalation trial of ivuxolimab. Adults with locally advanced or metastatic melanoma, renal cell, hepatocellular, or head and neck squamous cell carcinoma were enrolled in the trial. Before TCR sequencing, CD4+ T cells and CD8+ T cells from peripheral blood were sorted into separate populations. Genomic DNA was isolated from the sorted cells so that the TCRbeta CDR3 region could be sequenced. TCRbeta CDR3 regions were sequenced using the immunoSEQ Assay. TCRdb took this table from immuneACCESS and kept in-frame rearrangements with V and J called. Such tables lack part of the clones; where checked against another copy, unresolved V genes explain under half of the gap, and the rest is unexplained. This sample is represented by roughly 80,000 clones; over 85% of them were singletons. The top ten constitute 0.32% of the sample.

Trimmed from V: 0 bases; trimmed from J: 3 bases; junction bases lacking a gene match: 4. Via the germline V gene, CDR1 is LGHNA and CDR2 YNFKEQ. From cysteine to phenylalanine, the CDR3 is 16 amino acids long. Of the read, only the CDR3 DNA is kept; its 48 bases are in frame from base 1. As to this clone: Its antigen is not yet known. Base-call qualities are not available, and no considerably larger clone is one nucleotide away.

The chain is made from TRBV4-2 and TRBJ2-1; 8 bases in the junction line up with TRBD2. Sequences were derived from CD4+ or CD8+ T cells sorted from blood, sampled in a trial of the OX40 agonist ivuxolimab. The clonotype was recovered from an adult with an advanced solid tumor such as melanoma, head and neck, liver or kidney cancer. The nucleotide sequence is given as TGTGCCAGCAGCCAAGACGAGCGGGGGTACTACAATGAGCAGTTCTTC. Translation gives CASSQDERGYYNEQFF.